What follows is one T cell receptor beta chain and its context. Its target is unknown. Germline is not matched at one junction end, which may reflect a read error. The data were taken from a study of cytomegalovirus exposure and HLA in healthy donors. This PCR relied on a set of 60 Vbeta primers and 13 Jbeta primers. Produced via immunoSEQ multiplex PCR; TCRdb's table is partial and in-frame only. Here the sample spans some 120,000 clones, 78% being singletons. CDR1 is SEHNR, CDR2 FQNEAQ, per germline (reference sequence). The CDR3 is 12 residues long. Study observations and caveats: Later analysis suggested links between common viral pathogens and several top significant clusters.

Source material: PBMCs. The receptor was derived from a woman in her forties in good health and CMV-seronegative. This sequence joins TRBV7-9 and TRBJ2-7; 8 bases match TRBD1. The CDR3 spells CSSGQGLDEQYF. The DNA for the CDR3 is TGTTCCAGCGGACAGGGCCTCGACGAGCAGTACTTC.